This T cell receptor (beta chain) was identified during a study of CD8 T cells in Susac syndrome. Overall study: Patients with Susac syndrome who were sequenced included five or six with active disease and eight in remission.

Random hexamers were used to reverse transcribe about 0.45 to 1 ug of RNA. MiXCR was run by TCRdb on the immunoSEQ multiplex PCR reads, yielding one entry per CDR3 protein. The sample holds 200,000 or so distinct CDR3 sequences, roughly 95% seen once. The germline CDR1 and CDR2 sequences are SGHTA and FQGNSA. Trimming took off 6 bases at V and 0 bases at J, with 11 bases between the two ends. CDR3 length: 15 amino acids. Sequencing of TCR beta, carried out with a high-throughput approach, was applied to CD8+ and CD4+ T cells from the blood. Sequenced: CD4+ T cells from PBMCs. The TCR comes from a human donor with Susac syndrome. The V gene is TRBV7-2, the J gene TRBJ2-2, with D perhaps matching TRBD1 (6 bases). CDR3 sequence: CASRKDSTNTGELFF. In DNA form, the CDR3 reads TGTGCCAGCAGGAAGGACAGCACGAACACCGGGGAGCTGTTTTTT.